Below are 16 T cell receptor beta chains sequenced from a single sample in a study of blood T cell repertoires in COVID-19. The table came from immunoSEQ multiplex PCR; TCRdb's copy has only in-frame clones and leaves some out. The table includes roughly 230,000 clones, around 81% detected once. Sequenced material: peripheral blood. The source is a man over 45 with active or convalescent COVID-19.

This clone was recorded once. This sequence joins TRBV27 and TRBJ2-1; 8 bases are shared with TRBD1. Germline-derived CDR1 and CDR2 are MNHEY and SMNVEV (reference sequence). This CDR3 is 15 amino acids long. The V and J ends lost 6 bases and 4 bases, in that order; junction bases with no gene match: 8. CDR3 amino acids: CASSRQGTKYNEQFF. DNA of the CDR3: TGTGCCAGCAGCAGACAGGGGACAAAGTACAATGAGCAGTTCTTC.

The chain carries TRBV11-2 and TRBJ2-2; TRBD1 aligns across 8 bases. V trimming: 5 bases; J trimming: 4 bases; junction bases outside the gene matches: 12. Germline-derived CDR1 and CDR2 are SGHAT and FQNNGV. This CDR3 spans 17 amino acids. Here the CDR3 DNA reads TGTGCCAGCAGCCTCCCCCTCAGGACAGGGAGCACCGGGGAGCTGTTTTTT. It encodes CASSLPLRTGSTGELFF.

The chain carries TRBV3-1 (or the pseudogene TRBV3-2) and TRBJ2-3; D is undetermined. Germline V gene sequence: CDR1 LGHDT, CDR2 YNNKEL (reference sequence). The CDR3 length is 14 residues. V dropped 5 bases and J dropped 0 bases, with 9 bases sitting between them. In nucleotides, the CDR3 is TGTGCCAGCAGCTCGCTTACTAGCACAGATACGCAGTATTTT. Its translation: CASSSLTSTDTQYF.

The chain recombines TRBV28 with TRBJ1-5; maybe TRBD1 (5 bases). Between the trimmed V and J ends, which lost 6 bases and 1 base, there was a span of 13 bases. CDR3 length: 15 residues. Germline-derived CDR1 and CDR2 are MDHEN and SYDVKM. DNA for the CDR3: TGTGCCAGCAGCGTGGGGCAGTTGAGCAATCAGCCCCAGCATTTT. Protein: CASSVGQLSNQPQHF.

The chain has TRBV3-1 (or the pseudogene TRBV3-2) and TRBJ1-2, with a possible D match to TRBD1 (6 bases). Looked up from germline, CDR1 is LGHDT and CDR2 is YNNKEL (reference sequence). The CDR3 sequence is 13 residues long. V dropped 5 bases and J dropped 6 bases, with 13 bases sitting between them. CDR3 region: CASSSNRADGYTF. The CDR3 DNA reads TGTGCCAGCAGCAGTAACAGGGCGGATGGCTACACCTTC.

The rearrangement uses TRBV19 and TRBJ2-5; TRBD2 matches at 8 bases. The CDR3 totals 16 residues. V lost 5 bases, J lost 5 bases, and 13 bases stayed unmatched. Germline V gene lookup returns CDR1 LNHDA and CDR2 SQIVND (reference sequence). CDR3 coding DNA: TGTGCCAGTAGTGCCCGTCGGCGGGGGGCCTGGGAGACCCAGTACTTC. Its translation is CASSARRRGAWETQYF.

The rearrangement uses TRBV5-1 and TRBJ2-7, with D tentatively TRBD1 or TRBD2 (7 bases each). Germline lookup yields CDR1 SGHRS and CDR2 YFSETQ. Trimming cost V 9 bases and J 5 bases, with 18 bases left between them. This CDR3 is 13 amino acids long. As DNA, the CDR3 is TGCGCCAACAGGGGAGGGAAGAGCCACGAGCAGTACTTC. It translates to CANRGGKSHEQYF. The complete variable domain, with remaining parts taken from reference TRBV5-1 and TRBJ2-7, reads KAGVTQTPRYLIKTRGQQVTLSCSPISGHRSVSWYQQTPGQGLQFLFEYFSETQRNKGNFPGRFSGRQFSNSRSEMNVSTLELGDSALYLCANRGGKSHEQYFGPGTRLTVT.

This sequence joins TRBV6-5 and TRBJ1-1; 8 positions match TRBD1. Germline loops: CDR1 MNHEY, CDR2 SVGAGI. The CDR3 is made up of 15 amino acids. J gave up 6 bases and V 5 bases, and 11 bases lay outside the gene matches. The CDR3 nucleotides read TGTGCCAGCAGTCGGAGGAAGGCAGGGGGCTCTGAAGCTTTCTTT. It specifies CASSRRKAGGSEAFF.

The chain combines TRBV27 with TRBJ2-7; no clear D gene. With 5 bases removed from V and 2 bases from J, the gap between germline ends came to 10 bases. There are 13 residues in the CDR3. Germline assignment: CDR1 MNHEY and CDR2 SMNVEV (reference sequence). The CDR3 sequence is CASSPLRAYEQYF. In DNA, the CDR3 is TGTGCCAGCAGTCCCTTACGGGCCTACGAGCAGTACTTC.

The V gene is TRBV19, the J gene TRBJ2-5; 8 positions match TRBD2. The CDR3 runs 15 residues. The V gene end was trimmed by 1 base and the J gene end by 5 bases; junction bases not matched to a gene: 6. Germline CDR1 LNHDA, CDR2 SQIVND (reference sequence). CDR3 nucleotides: TGTGCCAGTAGTATAGGCGGGGGGCTAGGGGAGACCCAGTACTTC. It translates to CASSIGGGLGETQYF. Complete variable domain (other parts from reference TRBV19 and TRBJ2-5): DGGITQSPKYLFRKEGQNVTLSCEQNLNHDAMYWYRQDPGQGLRLIYYSQIVNDFQKGDIAEGYSVSREKKESFPLTVTSAQKNPTAFYLCASSIGGGLGETQYFGPGTRLLVL.

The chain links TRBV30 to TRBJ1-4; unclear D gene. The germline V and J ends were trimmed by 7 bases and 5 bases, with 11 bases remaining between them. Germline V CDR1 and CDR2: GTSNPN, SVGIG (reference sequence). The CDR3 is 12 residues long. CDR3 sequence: CASTILNEKLFF. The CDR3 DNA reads TGTGCCTCGACAATCTTGAATGAAAAACTGTTTTTT.

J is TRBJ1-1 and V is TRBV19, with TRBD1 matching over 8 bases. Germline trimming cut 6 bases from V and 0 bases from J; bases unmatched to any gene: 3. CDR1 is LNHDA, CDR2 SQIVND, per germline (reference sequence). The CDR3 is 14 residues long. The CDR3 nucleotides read TGTGCCAGTAGCCGGACAGGGATGAACACTGAAGCTTTCTTT. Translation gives CASSRTGMNTEAFF.

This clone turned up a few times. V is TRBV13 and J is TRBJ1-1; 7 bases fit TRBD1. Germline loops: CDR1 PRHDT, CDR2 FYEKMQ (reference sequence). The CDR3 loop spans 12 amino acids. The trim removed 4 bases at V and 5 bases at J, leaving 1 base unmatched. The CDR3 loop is CASSSQGTEAFF. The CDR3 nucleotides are TGTGCCAGCAGCTCACAGGGGACTGAAGCTTTCTTT.

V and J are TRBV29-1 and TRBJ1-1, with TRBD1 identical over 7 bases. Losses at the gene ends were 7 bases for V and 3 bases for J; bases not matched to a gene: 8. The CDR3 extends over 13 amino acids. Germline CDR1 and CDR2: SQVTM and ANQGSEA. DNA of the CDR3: TGCAGCGGCCGAACAGGGGCCGACACTGAAGCTTTCTTT. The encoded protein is CSGRTGADTEAFF.

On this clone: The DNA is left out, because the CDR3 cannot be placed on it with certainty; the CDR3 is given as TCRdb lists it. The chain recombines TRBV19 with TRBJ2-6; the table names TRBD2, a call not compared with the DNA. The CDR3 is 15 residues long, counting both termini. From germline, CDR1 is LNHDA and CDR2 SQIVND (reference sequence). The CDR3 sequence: CASSISVRGANVLTF.

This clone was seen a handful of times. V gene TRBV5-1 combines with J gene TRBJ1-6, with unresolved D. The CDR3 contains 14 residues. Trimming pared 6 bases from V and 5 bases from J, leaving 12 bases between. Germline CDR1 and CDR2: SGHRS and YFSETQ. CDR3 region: CASTRGLDNSPLHF. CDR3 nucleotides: TGCGCCAGCACCCGAGGACTGGATAATTCACCCCTCCACTTT.